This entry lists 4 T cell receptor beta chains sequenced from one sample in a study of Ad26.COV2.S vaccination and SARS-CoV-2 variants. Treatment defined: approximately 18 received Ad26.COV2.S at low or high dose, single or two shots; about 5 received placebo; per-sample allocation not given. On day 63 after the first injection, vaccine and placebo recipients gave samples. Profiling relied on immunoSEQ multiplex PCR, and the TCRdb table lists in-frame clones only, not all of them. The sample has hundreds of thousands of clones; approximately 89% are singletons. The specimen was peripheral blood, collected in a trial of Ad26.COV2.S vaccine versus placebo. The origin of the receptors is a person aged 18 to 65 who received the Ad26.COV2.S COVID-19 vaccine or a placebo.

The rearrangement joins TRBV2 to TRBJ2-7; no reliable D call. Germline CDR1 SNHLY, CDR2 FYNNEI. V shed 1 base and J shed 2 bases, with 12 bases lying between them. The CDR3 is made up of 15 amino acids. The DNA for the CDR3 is TGTGCCAGCAGTGAAGTCCCCAGTTTAGCCTACGAGCAGTACTTC. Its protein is CASSEVPSLAYEQYF.

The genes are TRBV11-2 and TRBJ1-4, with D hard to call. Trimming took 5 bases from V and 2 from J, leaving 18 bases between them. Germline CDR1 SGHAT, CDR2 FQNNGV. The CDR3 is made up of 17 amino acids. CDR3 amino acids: CASSTLNRRRTNEKLFF. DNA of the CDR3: TGTGCCAGCAGCACTCTTAACCGGAGAAGGACTAATGAAAAACTGTTTTTT. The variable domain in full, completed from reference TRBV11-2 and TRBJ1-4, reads EAGVAQSPRYKIIEKRQSVAFWCNPISGHATLYWYQQILGQGPKLLIQFQNNGVVDDSQLPKDRFSAERLKGVDSTLKIQPAKLEDSAVYLCASSTLNRRRTNEKLFFGSGTQLSVL.

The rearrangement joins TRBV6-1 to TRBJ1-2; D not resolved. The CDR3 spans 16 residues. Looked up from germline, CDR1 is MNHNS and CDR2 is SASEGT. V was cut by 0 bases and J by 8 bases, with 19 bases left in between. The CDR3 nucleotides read TGTGCCAGCAGTGAAGCGGGAGGCCACGGACCTCTGGGCTACACCTTC. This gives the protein CASSEAGGHGPLGYTF.

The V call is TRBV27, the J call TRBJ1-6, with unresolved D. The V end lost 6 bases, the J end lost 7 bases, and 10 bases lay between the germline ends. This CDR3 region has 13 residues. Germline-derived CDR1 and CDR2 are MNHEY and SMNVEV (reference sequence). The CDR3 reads CASRGYRNSPLHF. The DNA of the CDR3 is TGTGCCAGCAGGGGCTATAGAAATTCACCCCTCCACTTT.